What follows are 32 T cell receptor beta chains derived from one specimen sequenced in a study of shared clonotypes between healthy human individuals. Naive CD8 cells, CD45RO-negative and positively selected for CCR7, excluded terminally differentiated effector memory CD45RA+ cells. Produced via immunoSEQ multiplex PCR; TCRdb's table is partial and in-frame only. The sample holds 650,000 to 800,000 clones, 92% seen once. Sequencing was performed on naive CD8+ T cells sorted from blood. The source is a man aged 25 to 40 in good health.

V usage is TRBV30 and J usage is TRBJ2-7; 8 bases map to TRBD1. CDR3 length: 15 residues. CDR1 is GTSNPN and CDR2 is SVGIG in the germline V gene (reference sequence). The ends lost 0 bases at V and 2 bases at J; junction bases unmatched: 6. The CDR3 DNA reads TGTGCCTGGAGTGTTGGGACAGGAGAACCCTACGAGCAGTACTTC. It specifies CAWSVGTGEPYEQYF.

The chain has TRBV19 and TRBJ2-2, with D possibly TRBD2 on 6 matching bases. This CDR3 has 15 residues. The germline gives CDR1 LNHDA, CDR2 SQIVND (reference sequence). V lost 9 bases and J 3 bases, leaving 17 bases between the germline ends. CDR3 in amino acids: CARRYGRGDTGELFF. CDR3 nucleotide sequence: TGTGCCAGGCGTTACGGGCGGGGTGACACCGGGGAGCTGTTTTTT.

The chain has TRBV18 and TRBJ2-1; 11 nucleotides line up with TRBD2. CDR1 and CDR2 (germline): KGHSH, LQKENI. J gave up 8 bases and V 5 bases, and 5 bases lay outside the gene matches. CDR3 length: 14 residues. This chain's CDR3 is CASSAIAGGDEQFF. Written as DNA, the CDR3 is TGTGCCAGCTCAGCAATAGCGGGAGGGGATGAGCAGTTCTTC.

The chain employs TRBV4-1 and TRBJ2-5; D might be TRBD1 or TRBD2, each matching 7 bases. The CDR3 has 17 amino acids. Germline CDR1 is MGHRA and CDR2 is YSYEKL. Trimming removed 3 bases at V and 5 bases at J, with 22 bases between. Here the CDR3 reads CASSHRGGEGLGETQYF. The CDR3 nucleotides are TGCGCCAGCAGCCACAGGGGGGGGGAAGGTCTTGGGGAGACCCAGTACTTC.

This sequence joins TRBV5-5 and TRBJ2-7, with D possibly TRBD1 on 6 matching bases. CDR3 length: 14 residues. The ends were cut back, 3 bases at V and 1 base at J, with 11 bases in the middle. The germline V gene has CDR1 SGHKS and CDR2 YYEKEE (reference sequence). The CDR3 is CASSSRQESYEQYF. The CDR3 region has the DNA TGTGCCAGCAGCTCAAGACAGGAGTCCTACGAGCAGTACTTC.

J is TRBJ2-1 and V is TRBV19; tentative D call: TRBD2 (5 bases). Trimming shortened V by 5 bases and J by 4 bases, and 24 bases separated the two germline ends. CDR3 length: 18 residues. CDR1 is LNHDA, CDR2 SQIVND, per germline (reference sequence). The CDR3 DNA reads as TGTGCCAGTAGTTCCCAAGAACTAGACCGCATTAATTACAATGAGCAGTTCTTC. Amino acids: CASSSQELDRINYNEQFF.

The chain uses TRBV4-1 and TRBJ2-2, with D perhaps matching TRBD2 (5 bases). The germline V and J ends were trimmed by 0 bases and 1 base, with 12 bases remaining between them. Germline V gene data show CDR1 as MGHRA and CDR2 as YSYEKL. This CDR3 region has 17 residues. Here the CDR3 reads CASSQDQLERNTGELFF. The CDR3 DNA follows: TGCGCCAGCAGCCAAGATCAACTAGAAAGGAACACCGGGGAGCTGTTTTTT.

The count of this clone is one. A far larger clone is off by one base, so a read error is likely. Other DNA sequences in this specimen translate into the identical CDR3. The rearrangement links TRBV2 to TRBJ2-1, with D unclear. Trimming removed 4 bases at V and 0 bases at J, with 4 bases between. The CDR3 consists of 13 residues. The germline V gene has CDR1 SNHLY and CDR2 FYNNEI. The CDR3 bases are TGTGCCAGCAGTGGGGGCTCCTACAATGAGCAGTTCTTC. Its protein product is CASSGGSYNEQFF.

The CDR3 DNA is TGTGCCAGCAGCGCAGGGTTATCCTACGAGCAGTACTTC. Its translation is CASSAGLSYEQYF. The chain joins TRBV5-6 to TRBJ2-7; D may be TRBD1 (5 bases). In germline, CDR1 is SGHDT, CDR2 YYEEEE. V was pared by 4 bases and J by 1 base, with 9 bases between. The CDR3 has 13 amino acids. The full variable domain, in which reference TRBV5-6 and TRBJ2-7 provide the parts outside the CDR3, is DAGVTQSPTHLIKTRGQQVTLRCSPKSGHDTVSWYQQALGQGPQFIFQYYEEEERQRGNFPDRFSGHQFPNYSSELNVNALLLGDSALYLCASSAGLSYEQYFGPGTRLTVT.

The CDR3 sequence is CAWSVAFTDTQYF. CDR3 sequence (DNA): TGTGCCTGGAGTGTGGCTTTCACAGATACGCAGTATTTT. The chain has TRBV30 and TRBJ2-3; D gene uncertain. Germline loops: CDR1 GTSNPN, CDR2 SVGIG (reference sequence). The CDR3 loop spans 13 amino acids. V lost 0 bases, J lost 2 bases, and 6 bases lay in between.

This chain connects TRBV18 to TRBJ2-2; tentative D call: TRBD2 (5 bases). CDR1 and CDR2 (germline): KGHSH, LQKENI. The V and J ends lost 0 bases and 3 bases respectively, with 8 bases between them. There are 15 residues in the CDR3. CDR3 loop: CASSPPGADTGELFF. The CDR3 region has the DNA TGTGCCAGCTCACCACCGGGAGCAGACACCGGGGAGCTGTTTTTT.

This clone was detected once. This sequence joins TRBV7-2 and TRBJ2-3; D is undetermined. CDR1 and CDR2 (germline): SGHTA, FQGNSA. Deletions cut 5 bases from V and 2 bases from J, with 20 bases between. This CDR3 is 17 amino acids long. CDR3 bases: TGTGCCAGCAGCCCCACTCCCGGACGGCTCTACACAGATACGCAGTATTTT. Translated: CASSPTPGRLYTDTQYF.

The chain joins TRBV29-1 to TRBJ2-1; the D is unclear. Germline V lookup: CDR1 SQVTM, CDR2 ANQGSEA. Trimming removed 7 bases from V and 0 bases from J, with 7 bases in between. The CDR3 loop spans 12 amino acids. CDR3 nucleotides: TGCAGCGCTTTGCTCTCCTACAATGAGCAGTTCTTC. It translates to CSALLSYNEQFF.

The chain recombines TRBV19 with TRBJ1-5, with 7 bases lining up with TRBD1. In germline, CDR1 is LNHDA, CDR2 SQIVND (reference sequence). The CDR3 consists of 15 residues. V shed 3 bases and J 9 bases; nucleotides not matched to a gene: 11. The CDR3 loop is CASSIKRGPRRPQHF. CDR3 coding DNA: TGTGCCAGTAGTATTAAAAGGGGGCCCCGTCGGCCCCAGCATTTT.

The J gene is TRBJ1-1, the V gene TRBV4-2; D perhaps matches TRBD1 (5 bases). The CDR3 has 16 amino acids. Deletions cut 4 bases from V and 1 base from J, with 16 bases between. CDR1 and CDR2 (germline): LGHNA, YNFKEQ. The CDR3 DNA reads as TGTGCCAGCAGCCCGCGGGCGGGACGGTCGAACACTGAAGCTTTCTTT. It translates to CASSPRAGRSNTEAFF.

The CDR3: CATSRTGDSGANVLTF. The DNA for the CDR3 is TGTGCCACCAGCAGGACAGGGGACTCTGGGGCCAACGTCCTGACTTTC. This sequence joins TRBV15 and TRBJ2-6; TRBD1 matches at 8 bases. Germline CDR1 and CDR2: LNHNV and YYDKDF (reference sequence). Losses at the gene ends were 3 bases for V and 0 bases for J; bases not matched to a gene: 1. CDR3 length equals 16 residues.

In regard to this clone: Compared with germline, one end of the junction differs, possibly owing to a read error. Other nucleotide sequences in the sample specify the same CDR3. The V gene is TRBV7-9, the J gene TRBJ2-7, with TRBD2 identical over 10 bases. CDR1 is SEHNR, CDR2 FQNEAQ, per germline (reference sequence). This CDR3 is built from 14 residues. In DNA, the CDR3 is TGTGCCAGCAGTTTAGCGGGAGGAGGTTACGAGCAGTACTTC. Translation: CASSLAGGGYEQYF.

The chain carries TRBV5-4 and TRBJ2-7; no clear D. Per germline, CDR1 SGHNT and CDR2 YYREEE (reference sequence). V lost 0 bases to trimming and J lost 3 bases, with 10 bases between them. This CDR3 has 14 amino acids. The CDR3 region is CASSLDGRNYEQYF. The CDR3 region has the DNA TGTGCCAGCAGCTTGGATGGCAGGAACTACGAGCAGTACTTC.

J is TRBJ2-1 and V is TRBV4-1; maybe TRBD1 (5 bases). The CDR3 totals 11 residues. Germline lookup yields CDR1 MGHRA and CDR2 YSYEKL. V lost 6 bases and J lost 8, with 8 bases in between. CDR3 in DNA: TGCGCCAGCAGTACAGGCTATGAGCAGTTCTTC. Protein: CASSTGYEQFF.

The chain recombines TRBV5-1 with TRBJ2-7; D remains ambiguous. V was cut by 0 bases and J by 2 bases, with 12 bases left in between. CDR1 and CDR2 (germline): SGHRS, YFSETQ. The CDR3 is made up of 15 amino acids. The CDR3 here is CASSLVGQSPYEQYF. In DNA form, the CDR3 reads TGCGCCAGCAGCTTGGTCGGGCAGAGCCCCTACGAGCAGTACTTC.

As concerns this clone: Other DNA sequences within the sample encode an identical CDR3. The genes are TRBV19 and TRBJ2-1, with D hard to call. Trimming pared 1 base from V and 0 bases from J, leaving 7 bases between. Germline CDR1 LNHDA, CDR2 SQIVND (reference sequence). The CDR3 sequence is 15 residues long. CDR3 protein: CASSIAASSYNEQFF. The CDR3 DNA is TGTGCCAGTAGTATAGCGGCAAGCTCCTACAATGAGCAGTTCTTC.

The table lists this clone with a few counts. The rearrangement uses TRBV6-5 and TRBJ2-2, with D unclear. Trimming removed 1 base at V and 5 bases at J, with 11 bases between. Germline-derived CDR1 and CDR2 are MNHEY and SVGAGI. This CDR3 spans 15 amino acids. CDR3 region: CASSYYRSSTGELFF. For the CDR3, the DNA is TGTGCCAGCAGTTACTACCGGTCATCGACCGGGGAGCTGTTTTTT.

V and J are TRBV6-5 and TRBJ1-1; 7 nucleotides agree with TRBD1. V gave up 2 bases and J gave up 5 bases; unmatched junction bases: 8. The CDR3 totals 15 residues. CDR1 MNHEY and CDR2 SVGAGI come from the germline V gene. CDR3 loop: CASSYDGRGRTEAFF. The DNA of the CDR3 is TGTGCCAGCAGTTACGACGGCAGGGGGAGGACTGAAGCTTTCTTT.

The genes are TRBV4-3 and TRBJ2-7, with TRBD2 matching 9 bases. With 0 bases clipped from V and 5 bases from J, the junction kept 2 bases outside the gene matches. Looked up from germline, CDR1 is LGHNA and CDR2 is YSLEER. The CDR3 spans 14 residues. Here the CDR3 DNA reads TGCGCCAGCAGCCAAGATTCTAGCGGGGACGAGCAGTACTTC. Amino acids: CASSQDSSGDEQYF.

In its sample, this clone was seen once. The rearrangement uses TRBV27 and TRBJ1-2; no clear D. The V end lost 5 bases, the J end lost 3 bases, and 10 bases lay between the germline ends. Germline CDR1 and CDR2: MNHEY and SMNVEV (reference sequence). This CDR3 is built from 13 residues. The CDR3 loop reads CASSKGRDYGYTF. The DNA of the CDR3 is TGTGCCAGCAGTAAGGGTCGGGACTATGGCTACACCTTC.

The genes are TRBV6-6 and TRBJ2-1; no clear D gene. V was pared by 6 bases and J by 2 bases, with 5 bases between. CDR3 size: 12 residues. Per germline, CDR1 MNHNY and CDR2 SVGAGI (reference sequence). CDR3 nucleotide sequence: TGTGCCAGCAGGAAGGCCTACAATGAGCAGTTCTTC. Protein: CASRKAYNEQFF.

This clone was recorded only once. V usage is TRBV29-1 and J usage is TRBJ2-1; a possible D gene is TRBD1 (5 bases). The V gene's germline CDR1 is SQVTM and CDR2 ANQGSEA. This CDR3 spans 17 amino acids. Deletions cut 0 bases from V and 2 bases from J, with 17 bases between. Written as DNA, the CDR3 is TGCAGCGTTGAAGACCCCAGATGGGGCACCACCTACAATGAGCAGTTCTTC. Its translation is CSVEDPRWGTTYNEQFF.

The J gene is TRBJ2-7, the V gene TRBV6-1, with TRBD2 matching over 9 bases. Per the germline V gene, CDR1 is MNHNS and CDR2 is SASEGT. The CDR3 runs to 15 residues. With V trimmed by 2 bases and J by 3 bases, 5 bases remained unmatched. CDR3 sequence reads: CASSESREGLYEQYF. The DNA of the CDR3 is TGTGCCAGCAGTGAATCGCGGGAGGGCCTCTACGAGCAGTACTTC.

This chain links TRBV7-2 with TRBJ2-7; 10 nucleotides agree with TRBD2. CDR3 length: 14 residues. The trim removed 5 bases at V and 6 bases at J, leaving 7 bases unmatched. Per the germline V gene, CDR1 is SGHTA and CDR2 is FQGNSA. This CDR3 reads CASSHKLAGAEQYF. The CDR3 coding sequence is TGTGCCAGCAGCCATAAGCTAGCGGGAGCCGAGCAGTACTTC.

In DNA, the CDR3 is TGTGCCAGCAGCTTAGAAGGTTCAGGCGCCACAGATACGCAGTATTTT. Translation: CASSLEGSGATDTQYF. The chain is built from TRBV7-6 and TRBJ2-3; D is unresolved. Germline lookup yields CDR1 SGHVS and CDR2 FNYEAQ. The V gene lost 1 base and the J gene lost 2 bases, with 13 bases spanning the gap. This CDR3 is 16 amino acids long.

The chain links TRBV28 to TRBJ2-1, with no clear D. The CDR3 length is 15 residues. Trimming pared 2 bases from V and 3 bases from J, leaving 11 bases between. CDR1 MDHEN and CDR2 SYDVKM come from the germline V gene. CDR3 coding DNA: TGTGCCAGCAGTTTAGGATCGGCCCACTACAATGAGCAGTTCTTC. This translates into CASSLGSAHYNEQFF. The full variable domain, its missing parts supplied by reference TRBV28 and TRBJ2-1, is DVKVTQSSRYLVKRTGEKVFLECVQDMDHENMFWYRQDPGLGLRLIYFSYDVKMKEKGDIPEGYSVSREKKERFSLILESASTNQTSMYLCASSLGSAHYNEQFFGPGTRLTVL.

This chain connects TRBV2 to TRBJ1-4; no firm D call. With 3 bases removed from V and 7 bases from J, the gap between germline ends came to 12 bases. Germline V lookup: CDR1 SNHLY, CDR2 FYNNEI. The CDR3 loop spans 14 amino acids. CDR3 sequence reads: CASSESPHLEKLFF. The CDR3 DNA reads as TGTGCCAGCAGTGAGTCCCCACATCTTGAAAAACTGTTTTTT.